This TCR beta chain comes out of a study of cytomegalovirus exposure and HLA in healthy donors. Study in general: Genetic ancestry analysis placed around four fifths of the approximately 390 donors that were genotyped in the Caucasian-associated cluster.

Both 60 Vbeta primers and 13 Jbeta primers went into the PCR. Using immunoSEQ multiplex PCR, the repertoire was profiled, and TCRdb retains in-frame clones only, with some absent. The table lists 100,000 or so clones, 70% of them singletons, with under 13% in the top ten. On this clone itself: The target antigen is unknown.

Per the germline V gene, CDR1 is SGHRS and CDR2 is YFSETQ. CDR3 length: 14 residues. After removal of 2 bases from V and 2 bases from J, the junction contained 0 bases not matched to a gene. Study outcomes and limitations: Researchers reported in a later analysis that a missense DCLRE1C variant was tied to TCR beta V- and J-gene trimming.

The source of this sequence is a man in his forties in good health and CMV-seropositive. V is TRBV5-1 and J is TRBJ2-3, with 9 bases lining up with TRBD1. Material: PBMCs. The CDR3 is CASSLQGATDTQYF. The CDR3 DNA reads as TGCGCCAGCAGCTTACAGGGGGCCACAGATACGCAGTATTTT.